Shown below are 8 T cell receptor beta chains from a single sample sequenced in a study of PD-1 blockade in classical Hodgkin lymphoma. Only in-frame clones appear in the TCRdb table, and some are missing; sequencing was by immunoSEQ multiplex PCR. The table shows 64,000 or so clones, with around 90% occurring only once. Time point described: cycle 4 day 1 (C4D1), after five to seven weeks of nivolumab. Each patient's relapse followed autologous stem cell transplantation, and brentuximab vedotin exposure varied. The input for sequencing was peripheral blood mononuclear cells (PBMCs), taken before the fourth cycle of nivolumab. Receptors were obtained from a human donor with classical Hodgkin lymphoma.

The V gene is TRBV12-2, the J gene TRBJ1-2. TRBV12-2 has pseudogene status. This CDR3 region has 15 residues. CDR3 region: CASRLEAKANYGYTF. CDR3 in DNA: TGTGCAAGTCGCTTAGAGGCCAAAGCTAACTATGGCTACACCTTC.

This chain connects TRBV9 to TRBJ2-1; 9 nucleotides align to TRBD2. CDR3 length: 15 residues. The junction had 3 bases not matched to a gene; V was cut back by 3 bases and J by 2 bases. CDR1 and CDR2 (germline): SGDLS, YYNGEE. CDR3 residues: CASSDGTSPYNEQFF. As DNA, the CDR3 is TGTGCCAGCAGCGACGGGACTAGCCCCTACAATGAGCAGTTCTTC.

The V call is TRBV15, the J call TRBJ2-5; no reliable D call. The length of the CDR3 is 14 residues. In germline, CDR1 is LNHNV, CDR2 YYDKDF (reference sequence). V shed 0 bases and J shed 1 base, with 6 bases lying between them. CDR3 region: CATSRDPIQETQYF. The CDR3 DNA reads TGTGCCACCAGCAGAGATCCAATCCAAGAGACCCAGTACTTC.

This clone was picked up a small number of times. The V gene is TRBV7-6, the J gene TRBJ1-1; D is unclear. The CDR3 has 13 residues. V was pared by 4 bases and J by 0 bases, with 6 bases between. Germline CDR1 and CDR2: SGHVS and FNYEAQ. This CDR3 is CASSSELNTEAFF. The CDR3 DNA reads as TGTGCCAGCAGCTCCGAGTTGAACACTGAAGCTTTCTTT.

The CDR3 DNA sequence: TGTGCCAGCTCACCACAACGATTCCTCCGGCGGGGTAAAAAAAACATTCAGTACTTC. Its translation is CASSPQRFLRRGKKNIQYF. This chain uses TRBV18 with TRBJ2-4; D might be TRBD2 (6 bases). The germline CDR1 and CDR2 sequences are KGHSH and LQKENI. The CDR3 totals 19 residues. The germline V and J ends were trimmed by 1 base and 4 bases, with 23 bases remaining between them. Full variable domain (remainder filled in from reference TRBV18 and TRBJ2-4): NAGVMQNPRHLVRRRGQEARLRCSPMKGHSHVYWYRQLPEEGLKFMVYLQKENIIDESGMPKERFSAEFPKEGPSILRIQQVVRGDSAAYFCASSPQRFLRRGKKNIQYFGAGTRLSVL.

The genes are TRBV10-2 and TRBJ2-7, with 12 bases fitting TRBD1. CDR1 WSHSY and CDR2 SAAADI come from the germline V gene. V dropped 6 bases and J dropped 5; count of bases not matched to a gene: 5. The CDR3 extends over 14 amino acids. The CDR3 protein is CASSDGTGGHEQYF. Written as DNA, the CDR3 is TGCGCCAGCAGCGACGGGACAGGGGGCCACGAGCAGTACTTC.

The DNA for the CDR3 is TGTGCCAGCAGCGCGGGGATCGCAGATACGCAGTATTTT. Its translation: CASSAGIADTQYF. The J gene is TRBJ2-3, the V gene TRBV7-9, with a weak D call TRBD2 (6 bases). CDR1 and CDR2 (germline): SEHNR, FQNEAQ (reference sequence). The CDR3 runs 13 residues. V was cut by 5 bases and J by 4 bases, with 10 bases left in between.

The genes are TRBV25-1 and TRBJ2-2; D call uncertain. Trimming removed 10 bases at V and 0 bases at J, with 9 bases between. Germline V gene data show CDR1 as MGHDK and CDR2 as SYGVNS. The CDR3 totals 13 residues. For the CDR3, the DNA is TGTGCCACCTCGCCGCCGAACACCGGGGAGCTGTTTTTT. Translating it yields CATSPPNTGELFF.